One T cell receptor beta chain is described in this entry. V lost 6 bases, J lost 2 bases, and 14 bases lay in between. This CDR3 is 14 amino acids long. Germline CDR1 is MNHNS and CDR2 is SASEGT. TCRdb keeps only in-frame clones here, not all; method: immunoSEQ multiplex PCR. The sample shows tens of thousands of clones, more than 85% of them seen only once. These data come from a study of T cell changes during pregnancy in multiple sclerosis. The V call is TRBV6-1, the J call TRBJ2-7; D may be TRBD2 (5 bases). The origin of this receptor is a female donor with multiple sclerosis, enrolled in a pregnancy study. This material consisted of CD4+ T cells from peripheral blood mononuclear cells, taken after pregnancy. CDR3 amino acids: CASRDRPGTYEQYF. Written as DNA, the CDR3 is TGTGCCAGCAGAGATCGACCGGGGACCTACGAGCAGTACTTC.